These 13 T cell receptor beta chains share one sample of origin, sequenced in a study of T cell changes during pregnancy in multiple sclerosis. Sequencing was performed with immunoSEQ multiplex PCR; in TCRdb, only in-frame clones are kept and a portion is missing. Here the sample spans 60,000 to 75,000 clones, about 90% being singletons. The specimen was peripheral blood, collected after pregnancy. These receptors came from a female donor with multiple sclerosis, enrolled in a pregnancy study.

CDR3: CASSLYGTSVYEQYF. CDR3 nucleotide sequence: TGTGCCAGCAGTTTATACGGGACTAGCGTCTACGAGCAGTACTTC. The rearrangement joins TRBV28 to TRBJ2-7; 10 bases are shared with TRBD2. The CDR3 has 15 amino acids. Germline CDR1 is MDHEN and CDR2 is SYDVKM. Losses at the gene ends were 1 base for V and 3 bases for J; bases not matched to a gene: 3.

This chain uses TRBV19 with TRBJ1-1; D is perhaps TRBD1 (5 bases). Germline loops: CDR1 LNHDA, CDR2 SQIVND (reference sequence). With 7 bases removed from V and 4 bases from J, the gap between germline ends came to 7 bases. The CDR3 totals 11 residues. CDR3 sequence: CASKRGTEAFF. In DNA, the CDR3 is TGTGCCAGTAAAAGGGGCACTGAAGCTTTCTTT. Variable domain in full (rest from reference TRBV19 and TRBJ1-1): DGGITQSPKYLFRKEGQNVTLSCEQNLNHDAMYWYRQDPGQGLRLIYYSQIVNDFQKGDIAEGYSVSREKKESFPLTVTSAQKNPTAFYLCASKRGTEAFFGQGTRLTVV.

The chain couples TRBV6-1 to TRBJ1-5, with TRBD1 matching 8 bases. This CDR3 contains 15 residues. Germline V gene data show CDR1 as MNHNS and CDR2 as SASEGT. J gave up 5 bases and V 4 bases, and 7 bases lay outside the gene matches. The CDR3 spells CASSAAGRGHQPQHF. In nucleotides, the CDR3 is TGTGCCAGCAGTGCGGCGGGCAGGGGGCATCAGCCCCAGCATTTT.

J is TRBJ2-5 and V is TRBV5-6; TRBD2 is a possible D gene (5 bases). Germline assignment: CDR1 SGHDT and CDR2 YYEEEE. The V end was cut by 0 bases, the J end by 0 bases, with 21 bases between. The CDR3 contains 19 residues. This chain's CDR3 is CASSLEDALRENYQETQYF. The CDR3 bases are TGTGCCAGCAGCTTGGAGGATGCGTTAAGGGAGAATTACCAAGAGACCCAGTACTTC.

This clone was recorded a few times. The genes are TRBV4-3 and TRBJ2-7, with 9 bases aligning to TRBD1. The CDR3 totals 16 residues. Trimming removed 3 bases from V and 4 bases from J; junction bases left unmatched: 10. CDR1 is LGHNA and CDR2 is YSLEER in the germline V gene. The CDR3 protein is CASSQGNFGTGYEQYF. The CDR3 DNA sequence: TGCGCCAGCAGCCAGGGGAACTTCGGGACAGGGTACGAGCAGTACTTC.

V usage is TRBV16 and J usage is TRBJ2-2; D is perhaps TRBD2 (5 bases). The V end lost 4 bases, the J end lost 3 bases, and 15 bases lay between the germline ends. CDR3 size: 16 residues. Germline assignment: CDR1 KGHSY and CDR2 FQNENV. The CDR3 loop is CASSLRNQRHTGELFF. CDR3 nucleotide sequence: TGTGCCAGCAGCCTAAGAAACCAGCGGCACACCGGGGAGCTGTTTTTT.

This chain links TRBV28 with TRBJ2-5, with TRBD1 matching 7 bases. Looked up from germline, CDR1 is MDHEN and CDR2 is SYDVKM. V lost 5 bases and J lost 1; bases outside the gene matches: 7. The length of the CDR3 is 15 residues. The CDR3 reads CASSPRTGAQETQYF. In DNA form, the CDR3 reads TGTGCCAGCAGTCCGAGGACAGGCGCCCAAGAGACCCAGTACTTC. Complete variable domain (other parts from reference TRBV28 and TRBJ2-5): DVKVTQSSRYLVKRTGEKVFLECVQDMDHENMFWYRQDPGLGLRLIYFSYDVKMKEKGDIPEGYSVSREKKERFSLILESASTNQTSMYLCASSPRTGAQETQYFGPGTRLLVL.

This chain connects TRBV5-1 to TRBJ1-1; D ambiguous. Germline CDR1 and CDR2: SGHRS and YFSETQ. V lost 0 bases, J lost 3 bases, and 9 bases lay in between. This CDR3 has 14 residues. The CDR3 spells CASSLAPSYTEAFF. The DNA of the CDR3 is TGCGCCAGCAGCTTGGCCCCCTCGTACACTGAAGCTTTCTTT.

The chain uses TRBV9 and TRBJ2-2; 9 positions match TRBD1. With 0 bases clipped from V and 6 bases from J, the junction kept 6 bases outside the gene matches. The CDR3 length is 16 residues. Germline V gene data show CDR1 as SGDLS and CDR2 as YYNGEE. CDR3 DNA sequence: TGTGCCAGCAGCGTAGCGATGGGACAGGGCTCCGGGGAGCTGTTTTTT. It specifies CASSVAMGQGSGELFF.

Written as DNA, the CDR3 is TGTGCCAGCAGTCTCGGGAGCCCCTACGAGCAGTACTTC. It codes for CASSLGSPYEQYF. The chain links TRBV6-1 to TRBJ2-7, with a weak D call TRBD2 (6 bases). V gave up 5 bases and J gave up 2 bases, with 10 bases separating them. CDR1 and CDR2 from the germline V gene are MNHNS and SASEGT. This CDR3 is built from 13 residues.

This clone appeared once. CDR3 in amino acids: CASSLDLGYAEKLFF. The CDR3 region has the DNA TGTGCCAGCAGCTTAGATCTCGGGTACGCTGAAAAACTGTTTTTT. V gene TRBV11-2 combines with J gene TRBJ1-4; D not resolved. The length of the CDR3 is 15 residues. Germline CDR1 is SGHAT and CDR2 is FQNNGV. V lost 0 bases, J lost 7 bases, and 12 bases lay in between.

The chain links TRBV5-1 to TRBJ2-2; D remains ambiguous. This CDR3 contains 15 residues. With 0 bases removed from V and 6 bases from J, the gap between germline ends came to 12 bases. In germline, CDR1 is SGHRS, CDR2 YFSETQ. The CDR3 DNA reads TGCGCCAGCAGCTTGGCGGTTGTTTCTCCCGGGGAGCTGTTTTTT. Amino acids: CASSLAVVSPGELFF.

The V gene is TRBV5-1, the J gene TRBJ2-5; TRBD1 matches 7 bases. Germline CDR1 is SGHRS and CDR2 is YFSETQ. CDR3 length equals 16 residues. Trimming removed 4 bases from V and 2 bases from J; junction bases left unmatched: 11. The CDR3 DNA follows: TGCGCCAGCAGCCTTCTCGGGACAGTCATACAAGAGACCCAGTACTTC. This translates into CASSLLGTVIQETQYF.